The sequence of this T cell receptor (beta chain) was determined in a study of technical replicates of blood from four donors. Only in-frame clones appear in the TCRdb table, and some are missing; sequencing was by immunoSEQ multiplex PCR. The sample holds fewer than 100,000 clones; around 95% are singletons and the top ten take about 0.21%. This clone has only a few counts. The source material was T cells isolated from PBMCs. The sequence came from a human donor in good health.

CDR3 DNA sequence: TGTGCCAGCAGCTCCCGGACAGGGAGAAACTACGAGCAGTACTTC. The encoded protein is CASSSRTGRNYEQYF. The chain has TRBV7-9 and TRBJ2-7; 8 bases align to TRBD1. Germline-derived CDR1 and CDR2 are SEHNR and FQNEAQ (reference sequence). The CDR3 runs to 15 residues. Trimming at V came to 4 bases and at J to 3 bases, leaving 8 bases not matched to a gene.